Listed below are T cell receptor beta chains from one sample, sequenced in a study of tumor-infiltrating lymphocytes in primary liver carcinoma. In TCRdb, the multiplex PCR reads were re-called with MiXCR into one record per CDR3 protein. This repertoire shows approximately 330,000 distinct CDR3 sequences, almost 65% found once; its top ten account for roughly 6%. Sequenced material: peripheral blood. These receptors were taken from a man aged 35 to 55 with primary liver carcinoma and hepatitis B virus infection. CDR3s include the opening cysteine and the closing phenylalanine or tryptophan. A D gene is named only where the DNA matches it firmly. Size tells how often a clone was seen (once, few, many) or the class of an expanded clone, and some rows leave it out.

d_call: NA; clone_size: NA; v_call: TRBV11-2; j_call: TRBJ2-1; cdr3_nt: TGTGCCAGCAGCGTTGAGGACTCACAAGATCAGTTCTTC; cdr3_aa: CASSVEDSQDQFF
d_call: NA; clone_size: NA; v_call: TRBV29-1; j_call: TRBJ1-4; cdr3_nt: TGCAGCGTTCGTGGTAGCGGCGGTGAAAAACTGTTTTTT; cdr3_aa: CSVRGSGGEKLFF
d_call: NA; clone_size: NA; v_call: TRBV11-2; j_call: TRBJ2-3; cdr3_nt: TGTGCCAGCAACTCCCAATTGGGGTCCACAGATATGCAGTATTTT; cdr3_aa: CASNSQLGSTDMQYF
d_call: NA; clone_size: few; v_call: TRBV12-3/TRBV12-4; j_call: TRBJ1-2; cdr3_nt: TGTGCCAGCAGTTTAGGACAGAATGGCTACACCTTC; cdr3_aa: CASSLGQNGYTF
d_call: NA; clone_size: many; v_call: TRBV12-3/TRBV12-4; j_call: TRBJ1-1; cdr3_nt: TGTGCCAGCAGTTGGGCTTCCACTGAAGCTTTCTTT; cdr3_aa: CASSWASTEAFF
d_call: TRBD1; clone_size: NA; v_call: TRBV25-1; j_call: TRBJ2-7; cdr3_nt: TGTGTCAGCAGTGATAGACAGGGGATCGCCTACGAGCAGTACTTC; cdr3_aa: CVSSDRQGIAYEQYF
d_call: NA; clone_size: NA; v_call: TRBV7-9; j_call: TRBJ1-1; cdr3_nt: TGTGCCAGCAGCCAAGAAGGCTTGGTGGGGACTGAAGCTTTCTTT; cdr3_aa: CASSQEGLVGTEAFF
d_call: NA; clone_size: NA; v_call: TRBV5-1; j_call: TRBJ2-3; cdr3_nt: TGCGCCACCAGCAGTTGGCCGGACCATAGTACGCAGTATTTT; cdr3_aa: CATSSWPDHSTQYF
d_call: TRBD1; clone_size: many; v_call: TRBV4-3; j_call: TRBJ1-2; cdr3_nt: TGCGCCAGCAGCCATGGACAGGGGATGTTTGGCTACACCTTC; cdr3_aa: CASSHGQGMFGYTF
d_call: NA; clone_size: NA; v_call: TRBV29-1; j_call: TRBJ2-7; cdr3_nt: TGTAGTGCTACAGTGGAGGCCTCCTACGAGCAGTACTTC; cdr3_aa: CSATVEASYEQYF
d_call: TRBD2; clone_size: many; v_call: TRBV6-5; j_call: TRBJ2-7; cdr3_nt: TGTGCCAGCAGTTACCAACGGGAGGCCCACGAGCAGTACTTC; cdr3_aa: CASSYQREAHEQYF
d_call: TRBD2; clone_size: NA; v_call: TRBV11-2; j_call: TRBJ2-5; cdr3_nt: TGTGCCAGCAGCCTTTTTAGCGGGCGAACCCAGTACTTC; cdr3_aa: CASSLFSGRTQYF
d_call: TRBD2; clone_size: NA; v_call: TRBV6-2/TRBV6-3; j_call: TRBJ2-5; cdr3_nt: TGTGCCAGCAGTTACCTAGGGGTAGCGGGAACGGAGACCCAGTACTTC; cdr3_aa: CASSYLGVAGTETQYF
d_call: NA; clone_size: NA; v_call: TRBV21-1; j_call: TRBJ2-1; cdr3_nt: TGTGCCAGCTGCTTGGTAGGATCAAGCTCCTACAATGAGCAGTTCTTC; cdr3_aa: CASCLVGSSSYNEQFF
d_call: NA; clone_size: NA; v_call: TRBV5-6; j_call: TRBJ2-1; cdr3_nt: TGTGCCAGCAGCTTGAACAGCCCGAACAATGAGCAGTTCTTC; cdr3_aa: CASSLNSPNNEQFF
d_call: NA; clone_size: many; v_call: TRBV7-2; j_call: TRBJ2-7; cdr3_nt: TGTGCCAGCAGCTTAGGGCCTAGCGCCTACGAGCAGTACTTC; cdr3_aa: CASSLGPSAYEQYF
d_call: NA; clone_size: many; v_call: TRBV6-5; j_call: TRBJ2-5; cdr3_nt: TGTGCCAGCAGCGGACTAAACTGGGAGACCCAGTACTTC; cdr3_aa: CASSGLNWETQYF
d_call: NA; clone_size: few; v_call: TRBV30; j_call: TRBJ1-1; cdr3_nt: TGTGCCTTCTCTCGGGTGGGGAACACTGAAGCTTTCTTT; cdr3_aa: CAFSRVGNTEAFF
d_call: NA; clone_size: NA; v_call: TRBV5-1; j_call: TRBJ2-7; cdr3_nt: TGCGCCAGCCGGGACGGGAATCTCTACGAGCAGTACTTC; cdr3_aa: CASRDGNLYEQYF
d_call: TRBD1; clone_size: NA; v_call: TRBV7-9; j_call: TRBJ2-6; cdr3_nt: TGTGCCAGCAGCCGAACCCGGACAGGGGGAACTGGGGCCAACGTCCTGACTTTC; cdr3_aa: CASSRTRTGGTGANVLTF
d_call: NA; clone_size: NA; v_call: TRBV21-1; j_call: TRBJ2-1; cdr3_nt: TGTGCCAGCAGCAAAGTTCGGACAGGGGGCGGAGTTGGGCAGTTCTTC; cdr3_aa: CASSKVRTGGGVGQFF
d_call: NA; clone_size: NA; v_call: TRBV5-5; j_call: TRBJ2-1; cdr3_nt: TGTGCCAGCAGCTCAGAAGGTATTCATGAGCACTTCTTC; cdr3_aa: CASSSEGIHEHFF
d_call: NA; clone_size: few; v_call: TRBV5-8; j_call: TRBJ1-6; cdr3_nt: TGTGCCAGCAGCTCGGACAGAAATTCACCCCTCCACTTT; cdr3_aa: CASSSDRNSPLHF
d_call: NA; clone_size: NA; v_call: TRBV7-9; j_call: TRBJ1-5; cdr3_nt: TGTGCTAGCAGCCTCAGCTCTGGGGGCAATCAGCCCCAGCATTTT; cdr3_aa: CASSLSSGGNQPQHF
d_call: NA; clone_size: few; v_call: TRBV7-9; j_call: TRBJ2-3; cdr3_nt: TGTGCCAGCAGCTTAGGCCGGACGGACACAGATACGCAGTATTTT; cdr3_aa: CASSLGRTDTDTQYF
d_call: NA; clone_size: NA; v_call: TRBV4-1; j_call: TRBJ1-1; cdr3_nt: TGCGCCAGCAGTCAAGATCTGGGCAGGGTCGTGACTGAAGCTTTCTTT; cdr3_aa: CASSQDLGRVVTEAFF
d_call: TRBD1; clone_size: NA; v_call: TRBV11-2; j_call: TRBJ2-4; cdr3_nt: TGTGCCAGCAGCTTGCTCGGGACAGGGTCTCAAAACATTCAGTACTTC; cdr3_aa: CASSLLGTGSQNIQYF
d_call: NA; clone_size: NA; v_call: TRBV6-1; j_call: TRBJ1-5; cdr3_nt: TGTACCGCCACGCCAGGCTTGAATAGCAATCAGCCCCAGCATTTT; cdr3_aa: CTATPGLNSNQPQHF
d_call: TRBD1; clone_size: NA; v_call: TRBV20-1; j_call: TRBJ2-7; cdr3_nt: TGCAGTGCTACCCACGGACAGGGAGTATCCTACGAGCAGTACTTC; cdr3_aa: CSATHGQGVSYEQYF
d_call: NA; clone_size: NA; v_call: TRBV11-2; j_call: TRBJ1-1; cdr3_nt: TGTCCCGGCAGCTTAGTTAGGGTGGACACTGAAGCTTTCTTT; cdr3_aa: CPGSLVRVDTEAFF
d_call: NA; clone_size: NA; v_call: TRBV24-1; j_call: TRBJ2-3; cdr3_nt: TGTGCCACTGAACCGGACGCCGTCACAGATACGCAGTATTTT; cdr3_aa: CATEPDAVTDTQYF
d_call: NA; clone_size: many; v_call: TRBV29-1; j_call: TRBJ1-5; cdr3_nt: TGCAGCGTTGGTGAGACAAATAATCAGCCCCAGCATTTT; cdr3_aa: CSVGETNNQPQHF
d_call: NA; clone_size: NA; v_call: TRBV11-2; j_call: TRBJ2-7; cdr3_nt: TGTGTCACCAGTTTCTTAGACAGAACCTACGAGCAGTACTTC; cdr3_aa: CVTSFLDRTYEQYF
d_call: NA; clone_size: NA; v_call: TRBV11-2; j_call: TRBJ2-5; cdr3_nt: TGTACCAGCAGCTTTGACGCGGGGGCCCAATACTTC; cdr3_aa: CTSSFDAGAQYF
d_call: NA; clone_size: NA; v_call: TRBV6-2/TRBV6-3; j_call: TRBJ1-6; cdr3_nt: TGTGCCAGCAGGGAAGACTCCACCGTTAATTCACCCCTCCACTTT; cdr3_aa: CASREDSTVNSPLHF
d_call: NA; clone_size: few; v_call: TRBV5-4; j_call: TRBJ1-1; cdr3_nt: TGTGCCAGCAGCCTTCAGGGTCCCACTGAAGCTTTCTTT; cdr3_aa: CASSLQGPTEAFF
d_call: NA; clone_size: few; v_call: TRBV7-9; j_call: TRBJ1-6; cdr3_nt: TGTGCCAGCAGCTTAGTAGAGGGTGGGAATTCACCCCTCCACTTT; cdr3_aa: CASSLVEGGNSPLHF
d_call: TRBD1; clone_size: few; v_call: TRBV6-2/TRBV6-3; j_call: TRBJ1-1; cdr3_nt: TGTGCCAGCAGTTTACAGGGGGAGGGCACTGAAGCTCTCTTT; cdr3_aa: CASSLQGEGTEALF
d_call: NA; clone_size: NA; v_call: TRBV11-1; j_call: TRBJ2-2; cdr3_nt: TGTGCCACCAAGGAACCCTTGGATACCGGGGATCTGTTTTTT; cdr3_aa: CATKEPLDTGDLFF
d_call: NA; clone_size: NA; v_call: TRBV5-4; j_call: TRBJ2-7; cdr3_nt: TGTGCCAGCAGCTTACCGGGACAAAATTTCGAGCAGTACTTC; cdr3_aa: CASSLPGQNFEQYF
d_call: NA; clone_size: NA; v_call: TRBV5-1; j_call: TRBJ2-5; cdr3_nt: TGCACCAGCAGCTTGAGGGAGACCCAGTACTTC; cdr3_aa: CTSSLRETQYF
d_call: TRBD2; clone_size: NA; v_call: TRBV4-3; j_call: TRBJ2-2; cdr3_nt: TGCGCCAGCAGCCAAGGTCTGGAGACTAGCGGGAGCACCAGGGAGCTGTTTTTT; cdr3_aa: CASSQGLETSGSTRELFF
d_call: NA; clone_size: NA; v_call: TRBV20-1; j_call: TRBJ2-6; cdr3_nt: TGCAGTGCTATTTCTGGGGGATTCTCTGGGGCCAACGTCCTGACTTTC; cdr3_aa: CSAISGGFSGANVLTF
d_call: NA; clone_size: NA; v_call: TRBV30; j_call: TRBJ2-7; cdr3_nt: TGTGCCTGGAGTTCTGAGAGTTCCCTCTACGAGCAGTACTTC; cdr3_aa: CAWSSESSLYEQYF
d_call: NA; clone_size: NA; v_call: TRBV10-1; j_call: TRBJ2-2; cdr3_nt: TGCGCCAGCTCCGACGGCACAGACACCGAGGAGCTGTTTTTT; cdr3_aa: CASSDGTDTEELFF
d_call: NA; clone_size: many; v_call: TRBV11-2; j_call: TRBJ1-1; cdr3_nt: TGTGCCAGCAGCTTAGGCGGGAGCAGTAACACTGAAGCTTTCTTT; cdr3_aa: CASSLGGSSNTEAFF
d_call: NA; clone_size: NA; v_call: TRBV24-1; j_call: TRBJ2-7; cdr3_nt: TGTGTCACCTCCCGGGACTCCTACGAGCAGTACTTC; cdr3_aa: CVTSRDSYEQYF
d_call: TRBD1; clone_size: NA; v_call: TRBV11-2; j_call: TRBJ2-7; cdr3_nt: TGTGCCAGCACCTCTCCCGGGACAGGGGGGTGCGAGCAGTACTTC; cdr3_aa: CASTSPGTGGCEQYF
d_call: NA; clone_size: once; v_call: TRBV28; j_call: TRBJ1-5; cdr3_nt: TGTGCCAGCAGTTTAAGGGCTCAGCCCCAGCATTTT; cdr3_aa: CASSLRAQPQHF
d_call: NA; clone_size: NA; v_call: TRBV6-5; j_call: TRBJ2-1; cdr3_nt: TGTGACAGCAGTTACCCCCCCAATGAGCAGTTCTTC; cdr3_aa: CDSSYPPNEQFF
d_call: NA; clone_size: many; v_call: TRBV6-2/TRBV6-3; j_call: TRBJ2-7; cdr3_nt: TGTGCCAGCAGTTACCAAGCGACCGGGCAGTACTTC; cdr3_aa: CASSYQATGQYF
d_call: NA; clone_size: NA; v_call: TRBV5-1; j_call: TRBJ1-2; cdr3_nt: TGCGCCAGCAGCCTGGACGGAGCTAACTATGGCTACACCTTC; cdr3_aa: CASSLDGANYGYTF
d_call: NA; clone_size: few; v_call: TRBV10-3; j_call: TRBJ2-1; cdr3_nt: TGTGCCATCAGTGAAGGGGGGGAGTGGGGCAATGAGCAGTTCTTC; cdr3_aa: CAISEGGEWGNEQFF
d_call: NA; clone_size: NA; v_call: TRBV5-1; j_call: TRBJ1-1; cdr3_nt: TGTGCCAGCAGCTTAGCAGGGGAGACTGAAGCTTTCTTT; cdr3_aa: CASSLAGETEAFF
d_call: TRBD2; clone_size: NA; v_call: TRBV12-3/TRBV12-4; j_call: TRBJ2-3; cdr3_nt: TGTGCCAGCAATAATGGGAGGGCGGGTGATAGGCAGTATTTT; cdr3_aa: CASNNGRAGDRQYF
d_call: NA; clone_size: many; v_call: TRBV12-3/TRBV12-4; j_call: TRBJ2-4; cdr3_nt: TGTGCCAGCAGTCCCTACGGTACGGGGGCCAAAAACATTCAGTACTTC; cdr3_aa: CASSPYGTGAKNIQYF
d_call: NA; clone_size: NA; v_call: TRBV6-5; j_call: TRBJ1-2; cdr3_nt: TGTACCAGCAGGGGTGCTCTGGATGGTTACACCTTC; cdr3_aa: CTSRGALDGYTF
d_call: TRBD2; clone_size: NA; v_call: TRBV29-1; j_call: TRBJ2-3; cdr3_nt: TGCAGCGTTGACGGGAGGGCCGGTGATACGCGGTATTTC; cdr3_aa: CSVDGRAGDTRYF
d_call: NA; clone_size: few; v_call: TRBV5-4; j_call: TRBJ1-5; cdr3_nt: TGTGCCAGCAGTATGAGGGGCGATCAGCCCCAGCATTTT; cdr3_aa: CASSMRGDQPQHF